The table lists the clone carrying this T cell receptor (beta chain) with many counts. Its antigen is still unknown. Looked up from germline, CDR1 is MGHRA and CDR2 is YSYEKL. The CDR3 length is 17 residues. V dropped 3 bases and J dropped 4; count of bases not matched to a gene: 6. Construction of TCR beta libraries was performed using quantitative 5'-RACE with molecular barcodes. TCRdb reprocessed the 5' RACE reads via MiXCR and lists one record per CDR3 protein. The profile covers about 200,000 distinct CDR3 sequences, with about a quarter appearing a single time and about 6.9% taken by the ten largest. The entry originates in a study of CD8 T cells in ankylosing spondylitis. Study-wide points: Some motif variants had been reported before (in reactive arthritis synovial fluid and blood). As reported, disease-linked clones showed significant enrichment in matched ankylosing spondylitis synovial fluid. A motif in TCR beta, a set of about eight highly homologous variants, appeared characteristic of ankylosing spondylitis blood.

This clonotype was obtained from a male donor with ankylosing spondylitis or in good health (not recorded which). The rearrangement uses TRBV4-1 and TRBJ2-3, with 14 positions matching TRBD2. The sample was blood, either unsorted or a sorted T cell fraction (not recorded which). This CDR3 reads CASSQRGLAGAADTQYF. CDR3 DNA sequence: TGCGCCAGCAGCCAGCGGGGACTAGCGGGAGCGGCAGATACGCAGTATTTT.